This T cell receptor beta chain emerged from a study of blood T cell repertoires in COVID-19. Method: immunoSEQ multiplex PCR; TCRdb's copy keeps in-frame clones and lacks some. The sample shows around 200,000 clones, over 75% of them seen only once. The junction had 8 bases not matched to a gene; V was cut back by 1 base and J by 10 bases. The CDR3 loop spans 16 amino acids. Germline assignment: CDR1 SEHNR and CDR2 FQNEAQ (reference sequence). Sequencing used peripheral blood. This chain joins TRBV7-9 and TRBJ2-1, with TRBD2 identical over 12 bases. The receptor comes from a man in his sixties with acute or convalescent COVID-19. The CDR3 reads CASSLGASGRAGEQFF. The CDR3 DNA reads TGTGCCAGCAGCTTAGGTGCTAGCGGGAGGGCTGGGGAGCAGTTCTTC.